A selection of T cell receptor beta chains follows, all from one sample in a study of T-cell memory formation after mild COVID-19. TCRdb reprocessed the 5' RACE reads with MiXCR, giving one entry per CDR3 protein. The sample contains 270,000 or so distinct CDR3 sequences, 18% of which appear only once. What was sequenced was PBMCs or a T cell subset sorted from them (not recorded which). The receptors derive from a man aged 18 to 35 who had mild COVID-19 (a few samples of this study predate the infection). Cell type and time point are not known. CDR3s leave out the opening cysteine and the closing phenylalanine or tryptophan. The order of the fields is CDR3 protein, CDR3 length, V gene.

CDR3aa: ASSPPRGSGETQY
len: 13
v_gene: TRBV5-6

CDR3aa: SATGTNYGYT
len: 10
v_gene: TRBV20-1

CDR3aa: ASSSMTGTDTQY
len: 12
v_gene: TRBV7-3

CDR3aa: ASSPRTPYNEQF
len: 12
v_gene: TRBV28

CDR3aa: ASSPSERSGGDTQY
len: 14
v_gene: TRBV4-3

CDR3aa: ATSDGGDTQY
len: 10
v_gene: TRBV24-1

CDR3aa: ASSSGSNQPQH
len: 11
v_gene: TRBV7-3

CDR3aa: ASSLEVRGPGANVLT
len: 15
v_gene: TRBV5-1

CDR3aa: AISEGGYIQY
len: 10
v_gene: TRBV10-3

CDR3aa: ASSYSIANTGELF
len: 13
v_gene: TRBV6-5

CDR3aa: SARATGPRDEQY
len: 12
v_gene: TRBV20-1

CDR3aa: AISDRGRVSGQF
len: 12
v_gene: TRBV10-3

CDR3aa: ASSQSPGQGADEQF
len: 14
v_gene: TRBV3-1

CDR3aa: ASSLQHNEQF
len: 10
v_gene: TRBV11-1

CDR3aa: ASSQGEGADTQY
len: 12
v_gene: TRBV4-2

CDR3aa: SAKVVRGTEAF
len: 11
v_gene: TRBV20-1

CDR3aa: SVEDDTEGAF
len: 10
v_gene: TRBV29-1

CDR3aa: ASNGGDYYEQY
len: 11
v_gene: TRBV2

CDR3aa: ASRLGGASTDTQY
len: 13
v_gene: TRBV4-3

CDR3aa: ASSRSPPTSGGQETQY
len: 16
v_gene: TRBV7-2

CDR3aa: ASSPGRQDNEQF
len: 12
v_gene: TRBV7-2

CDR3aa: ATSDFTGNNEQF
len: 12
v_gene: TRBV24-1

CDR3aa: ASSFSGRTGELF
len: 12
v_gene: TRBV7-9

CDR3aa: ASSLGDPSKF
len: 10
v_gene: TRBV11-2

CDR3aa: ASRQTGTSDEQF
len: 12
v_gene: TRBV7-2

CDR3aa: ASSLNQGTDTQY
len: 12
v_gene: TRBV7-2

CDR3aa: ASSHSGGLGVNTEAF
len: 15
v_gene: TRBV11-2

CDR3aa: ASSLRGFANIQY
len: 12
v_gene: TRBV28

CDR3aa: ASSLVVAGDTQY
len: 12
v_gene: TRBV4-1

CDR3aa: SVRGGGSLRDFNYGYT
len: 16
v_gene: TRBV29-1

CDR3aa: ASSFYGGEQF
len: 10
v_gene: TRBV12-3/TRBV12-4

CDR3aa: ASRDRRDRAKETQY
len: 14
v_gene: TRBV3-1